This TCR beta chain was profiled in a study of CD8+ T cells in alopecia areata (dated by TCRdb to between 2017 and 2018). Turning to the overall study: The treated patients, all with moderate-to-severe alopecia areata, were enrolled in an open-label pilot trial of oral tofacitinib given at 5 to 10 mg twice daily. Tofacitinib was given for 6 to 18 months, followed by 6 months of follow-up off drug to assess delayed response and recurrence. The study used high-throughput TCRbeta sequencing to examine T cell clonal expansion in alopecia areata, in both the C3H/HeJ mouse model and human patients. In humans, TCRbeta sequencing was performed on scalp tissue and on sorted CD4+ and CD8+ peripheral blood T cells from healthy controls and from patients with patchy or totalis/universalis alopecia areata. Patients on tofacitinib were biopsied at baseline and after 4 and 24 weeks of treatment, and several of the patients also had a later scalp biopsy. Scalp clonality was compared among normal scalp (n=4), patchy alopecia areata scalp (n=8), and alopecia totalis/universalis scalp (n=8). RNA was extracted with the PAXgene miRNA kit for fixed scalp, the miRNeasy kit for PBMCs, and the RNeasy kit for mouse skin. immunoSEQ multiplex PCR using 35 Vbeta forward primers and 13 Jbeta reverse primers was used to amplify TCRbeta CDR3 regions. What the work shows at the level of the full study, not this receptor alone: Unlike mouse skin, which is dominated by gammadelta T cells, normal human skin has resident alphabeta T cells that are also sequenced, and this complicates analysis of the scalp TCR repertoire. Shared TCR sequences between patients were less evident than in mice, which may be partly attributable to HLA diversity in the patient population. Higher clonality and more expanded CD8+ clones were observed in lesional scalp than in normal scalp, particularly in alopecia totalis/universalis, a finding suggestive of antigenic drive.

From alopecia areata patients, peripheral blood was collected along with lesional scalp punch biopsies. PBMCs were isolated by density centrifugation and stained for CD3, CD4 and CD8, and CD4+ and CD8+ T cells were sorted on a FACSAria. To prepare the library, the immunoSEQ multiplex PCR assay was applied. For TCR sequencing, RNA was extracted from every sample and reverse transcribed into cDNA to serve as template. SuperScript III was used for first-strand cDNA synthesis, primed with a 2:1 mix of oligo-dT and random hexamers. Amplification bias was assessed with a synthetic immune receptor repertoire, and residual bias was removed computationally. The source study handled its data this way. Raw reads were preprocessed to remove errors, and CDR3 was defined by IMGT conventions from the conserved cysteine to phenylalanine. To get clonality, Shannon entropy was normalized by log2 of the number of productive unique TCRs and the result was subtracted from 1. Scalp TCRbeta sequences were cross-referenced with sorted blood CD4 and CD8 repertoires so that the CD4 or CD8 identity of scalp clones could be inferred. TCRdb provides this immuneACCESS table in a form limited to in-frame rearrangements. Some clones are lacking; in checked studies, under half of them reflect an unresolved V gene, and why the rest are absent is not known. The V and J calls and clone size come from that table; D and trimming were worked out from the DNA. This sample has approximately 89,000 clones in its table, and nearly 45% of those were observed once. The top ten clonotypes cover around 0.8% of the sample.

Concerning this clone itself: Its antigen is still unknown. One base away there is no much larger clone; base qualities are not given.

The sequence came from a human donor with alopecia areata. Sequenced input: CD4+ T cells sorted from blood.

The sequence in DNA is TGTGCCAGCAGTGACGGGGGGGCTAGCACAGATACGCAGTATTTT. Its protein product is CASSDGGASTDTQYF. Recombination joined TRBV6-4 with TRBJ2-3; TRBD2 is a possible D gene, resting on 7 matching bases. According to the germline V gene, CDR1 reads MRHNA and CDR2 reads SNTAGT. V is reduced by 2 bases and J by 0 bases, leaving a spacing of 9 bases between them. From the cysteine through the phenylalanine, the CDR3 covers 15 amino acids. Just the 45-base CDR3 DNA is kept, in frame starting at base 1.